This T cell receptor beta chain was sequenced during a study of blood T cell repertoires in COVID-19. For the study at large: COVID-19 samples from acute and convalescent phases originated in the United States, Italy and Spain. Sources were T cells, B-cell-depleted T cells, or PBMCs; the material itself was cDNA or gDNA.

In the source study's methods: Reference gene primers were amplified, and this amplification served to estimate nucleated cell counts. Some clones are missing from TCRdb's copy, which holds only in-frame ones; the method was immunoSEQ multiplex PCR. V, J and clone size reflect that table, while D and trimming were determined from the DNA. The data show under 250,000 clones, over 75% seen once. V lost 3 bases and J lost 5; bases outside the gene matches: 1. The CDR3 sequence is 15 residues long. Germline values: CDR1 MGHDK, CDR2 SYGVNS. Patients at the Seattle site were enrolled during active infection and followed longitudinally.

The sequence was obtained from a man aged 50 to 59 with COVID-19, enrolled during active disease. Sequenced sample: peripheral blood. The chain recombines TRBV25-1 with TRBJ2-1; 13 bases are a match to TRBD2. The CDR3 DNA reads TGTGCCAGCAGTGAGGGACTAGCGGGGCACAATGAGCAGTTCTTC. Translating it yields CASSEGLAGHNEQFF.